Detailed here is one TCR beta chain. The clone's antigen remains unknown. The data were obtained in a study of T cells in severe cutaneous drug reactions (dated by TCRdb to between 2018 and 2021). For context, the study as a whole: Between the early 2010s and the late 2010s, patients were recruited from Taiwan, Thailand and a European registry network. Enrollment was limited to patients whose SJS/TEN or DRESS diagnosis was probable or definite according to RegiSCAR criteria. The Naranjo algorithm and the ALDEN drug causality algorithm were used to identify the culprit drug. Patients in either the acute or the recovery stage provided biological samples, such as blister fluids/cells and PBMC. The study combined bulk TCR sequencing with single-cell sequencing, quantitative PCR validation, functional assays and transgenic mouse experiments. The libraries were made with iRepertoire multiplex PCR, and the authors referred to a comparison in which iRepertoire and 5' RACE methods, with or without UMI, captured abundant clonotypes to a similar degree. Results the study describes overall, beyond this receptor: A public TCRbeta CDR3 was found in all seven CBZ-SJS/TEN blister samples (mean roughly 14%) but was undetectable or scarce in tolerant-control and healthy-donor PBMC. CBZ-SJS/TEN patients showed strongly increased TRBV12-4 usage, with averages of approximately 33% in blister cells and about 5% in PBMC. The authors stated that further study is still needed to find out whether the public TCR applies more generally to SJS/TEN caused by other drugs.

Library preparation used the iRepertoire multiplex PCR system with TCR subtype-specific primers for both bulk and single-cell sequencing. Bulk TCR beta libraries were generated by multiplex PCR with primers targeting V, D and J gene regions. Roughly 95-550 ng of RNA per sample served as input for bulk TCR library preparation. Bulk TCR beta amplicons were sequenced on an Illumina MiSeq. Per the original workflow: Sample misassignments and low-quality sequencing reads were removed through quality control steps. The CDR3 was defined as the amino acids lying between the Y[YFLI]C motif of the V gene and the [FW]GXGT motif of the J segment. The IMGT database was followed for TRBV and TRBJ gene assignments and CDR3 clonotypes. TRBV expression in each sample was normalized to the mean of the same gene in PBMC from under 50 healthy donors. Following TCRdb reprocessing, every CDR3 protein sequence forms one entry, and DNA is not provided. None of the V and J calls come from the authors' own analysis; TCRdb made them. The sample's table lists a count of about 5,500 distinct CDR3 sequences. The ten largest make up roughly 14% of the sample.

Sequenced donors were patients with carbamazepine-induced Stevens-Johnson syndrome or toxic epidermal necrolysis (CBZ-SJS/TEN). Peripheral blood repertoires came from CBZ-SJS/TEN patients of Han Chinese (about 5) and European (roughly 6) origin. To search for drug-specific clonotypes, the T cell receptor repertoires of patients with drug-induced severe cutaneous adverse reactions were profiled by next-generation sequencing. The RNA source was either peripheral blood mononuclear cells or blister cells from skin lesions. The germline V gene specifies WSHSY as CDR1 and SAAADI as CDR2. The CDR3 sequence holds 15 residues, the cysteine and phenylalanine included. No DNA sequence was recorded.

The TCR sequence derives from a human donor with a severe cutaneous adverse drug reaction. The chain couples TRBV10-2 to TRBJ2-1; there is no DNA to check the TCRdb D call of TRBD2. Sequencing used PBMCs. CDR3 sequence: CASTAGTSVYNEQFF.